These 20 T cell receptor beta chains came from one sample sequenced in a study of brain T cells in children with intractable seizures. The table came from immunoSEQ multiplex PCR; TCRdb's copy has only in-frame clones and leaves some out. The sample records 300,000 to 400,000 clones, 93% being singletons. Time point reported: blood from clinic visit 5 months post-surgery; TSC patient then seizure free. This specimen consisted of peripheral blood, obtained less than 6 months after surgery. The receptor set was obtained from a boy under two years old with tuberous sclerosis and intractable seizures.

The V call is TRBV7-8, the J call TRBJ2-7; 10 positions agree with TRBD1. Trimming at V came to 0 bases and at J to 4 bases, leaving 0 bases not matched to a gene. Germline loops: CDR1 SGHVS, CDR2 FQNEAQ. The CDR3 loop spans 14 amino acids. The CDR3 bases are TGTGCCAGCAGCTTAGCGGGACAGGGGTACGAGCAGTACTTC. It codes for CASSLAGQGYEQYF.

This clone was recorded only once. The germline gene is not matched at one end of the junction; a read error may be the cause. The chain joins TRBV7-2 to TRBJ2-1, with TRBD2 matching 10 bases. The germline V gene encodes CDR1 SGHTA and CDR2 FQGNSA. The CDR3 length is 18 residues. In nucleotides, the CDR3 is TGTGCCAGCAGCTTAAAAGCGGGGGGGATCCTCCCCTATAATGAGCAGTTCTTC. This translates into CASSLKAGGILPYNEQFF.

V usage is TRBV5-1 and J usage is TRBJ1-2; D not resolved. The V gene lost 0 bases and the J gene lost 8 bases, with 11 bases spanning the gap. The CDR3 is made up of 13 amino acids. CDR1 and CDR2 from the germline V gene are SGHRS and YFSETQ. The CDR3 spells CASSLDATGGYTF. The CDR3 nucleotides read TGCGCCAGCAGCTTGGATGCCACTGGGGGCTACACCTTC.

The gene calls are TRBV11-1 and TRBJ2-5; no clear D. The V gene lost 0 bases and the J gene lost 1 base, with 9 bases spanning the gap. The CDR3 loop spans 15 amino acids. Germline V gene sequence: CDR1 SGHAT, CDR2 FQDESV (reference sequence). CDR3 loop: CASSLALGSQETQYF. The CDR3 DNA is TGTGCCAGCAGCTTAGCTTTGGGTAGCCAAGAGACCCAGTACTTC.

The V call is TRBV5-6, the J call TRBJ2-1; 7 bases line up with TRBD2. The CDR3 consists of 13 residues. Germline values: CDR1 SGHDT, CDR2 YYEEEE. The ends lost 2 bases at V and 10 bases at J; junction bases unmatched: 6. CDR3 in DNA: TGTGCCAGCAGCTTATATAGCGGGTCGGAGCAGTTCTTC. Translated, it gives CASSLYSGSEQFF.

CDR3 sequence: CAWSNQGAAGYTF. In DNA, the CDR3 is TGTGCCTGGAGTAATCAGGGGGCTGCTGGCTACACCTTC. The J gene is TRBJ1-2, the V gene TRBV30, with 8 nucleotides matching TRBD1. The CDR3 sequence is 13 residues long. Germline CDR1 is GTSNPN and CDR2 is SVGIG (reference sequence). V was pared by 2 bases and J by 7 bases, with 6 bases of the junction left unmatched.

The gene calls are TRBV27 and TRBJ1-2; D gene ambiguous. The CDR3 runs to 13 residues. CDR1 MNHEY and CDR2 SMNVEV come from the germline V gene (reference sequence). V dropped 5 bases and J dropped 5 bases, with 12 bases sitting between them. The CDR3 DNA follows: TGTGCCAGCAGTCCATCCCCTTCTTATGGCTACACCTTC. It codes for CASSPSPSYGYTF.

The J gene is TRBJ1-1, the V gene TRBV19; tentatively, D is TRBD1 (6 bases). CDR1 LNHDA and CDR2 SQIVND come from the germline V gene (reference sequence). The CDR3 length is 17 residues. The V end lost 7 bases, the J end lost 0 bases, and 21 bases lay between the germline ends. The CDR3 is CASTENLGGPMNTEAFF. Written as DNA, the CDR3 is TGTGCCAGTACCGAAAATCTGGGGGGCCCAATGAACACTGAAGCTTTCTTT.

This chain's CDR3 is CATVGSGNSYNEQFF. Here the CDR3 DNA reads TGTGCCACTGTGGGTAGCGGGAACTCCTACAATGAGCAGTTCTTC. The gene calls are TRBV25-1 and TRBJ2-1, with TRBD2 matching over 8 bases. The V gene end was trimmed by 10 bases and the J gene end by 0 bases; junction bases not matched to a gene: 8. The CDR3 consists of 15 residues. CDR1 MGHDK and CDR2 SYGVNS come from the germline V gene. Looking up the rest from reference TRBV25-1 and TRBJ2-1 gives the full variable domain: EADIYQTPRYLVIGTGKKITLECSQTMGHDKMYWYQQDPGMELHLIHYSYGVNSTEKGDLSSESTVSRIRTEHFPLTLESARPSHTSQYLCATVGSGNSYNEQFFGPGTRLTVL.

For the CDR3, the DNA is TGTGCCAGCAGAGGGAGCCTTCAGGGGGAAAACACTGAAGCTTTCTTT. Amino acids: CASRGSLQGENTEAFF. J is TRBJ1-1 and V is TRBV5-8; 7 bases are shared with TRBD1. The CDR3 runs to 16 residues. The germline CDR1 and CDR2 sequences are SGHTS and YDEGEE. V gave up 5 bases and J gave up 2 bases; unmatched junction bases: 12.

This clone has just one count. CDR3: CASSFSRANEQFF. The CDR3 DNA reads TGTGCCAGCAGTTTTTCCAGGGCTAATGAGCAGTTCTTC. This chain uses TRBV27 with TRBJ2-1, with D tentatively TRBD1 (5 bases). The CDR3 consists of 13 residues. The germline V gene encodes CDR1 MNHEY and CDR2 SMNVEV (reference sequence). V was cut by 3 bases and J by 7 bases, with 10 bases left in between.

The chain carries TRBV19 and TRBJ2-3; D unclear. Germline CDR1 is LNHDA and CDR2 is SQIVND (reference sequence). The CDR3 spans 13 residues. V lost 5 bases and J 1 base, leaving 7 bases between the germline ends. The CDR3 here is CASSETRTDTQYF. CDR3 coding DNA: TGTGCCAGTAGTGAAACCCGCACAGATACGCAGTATTTT.

V gene TRBV29-1 combines with J gene TRBJ2-3, with a weak D call TRBD2 (5 bases). The germline V gene has CDR1 SQVTM and CDR2 ANQGSEA. V lost 4 bases to trimming and J lost 4 bases, with 15 bases between them. CDR3 length: 14 residues. The CDR3 sequence: CSVGKLELPDTQYF. CDR3 nucleotide sequence: TGCAGCGTTGGGAAACTAGAATTGCCAGATACGCAGTATTTT.

The gene calls are TRBV29-1 and TRBJ1-6; D is unresolved. Trimming shortened V by 6 bases and J by 8 bases, and 11 bases separated the two germline ends. Germline CDR1 and CDR2: SQVTM and ANQGSEA. There are 12 residues in the CDR3. CDR3 sequence (DNA): TGCAGCGTGAAGTTTACTGATTCACCCCTCCACTTT. It is translated as CSVKFTDSPLHF.

The CDR3 DNA reads TGTGCCACCAGTAAAGCAGGGACTGCGTATGGCTACACCTTC. It yields the protein CATSKAGTAYGYTF. This chain connects TRBV24-1 to TRBJ1-2; D might be TRBD1 (5 bases). This CDR3 is built from 14 residues. Looked up from germline, CDR1 is KGHDR and CDR2 is SFDVKD. V gave up 6 bases and J gave up 5 bases, with 15 bases separating them.

The chain is built from TRBV6-5 and TRBJ1-1; D might be TRBD1 (5 bases). Trimming stripped 5 bases from V and 5 bases from J, with 6 bases between. Germline values: CDR1 MNHEY, CDR2 SVGAGI. This CDR3 has 11 residues. DNA for the CDR3: TGTGCCAGCAGTAGGGGAACTGAAGCTTTCTTT. Its translation is CASSRGTEAFF.

The rearrangement uses TRBV7-6 and TRBJ1-1; D may be TRBD1 (5 bases). V was trimmed by 1 base and J by 5 bases, leaving 14 bases between them. Germline-derived CDR1 and CDR2 are SGHVS and FNYEAQ. CDR3 length: 15 amino acids. CDR3 coding DNA: TGTGCCAGCAGCTTAGATCCAGGGCTGGGAACTGAAGCTTTCTTT. It codes for CASSLDPGLGTEAFF.

This clone showed up just once. The chain carries TRBV28 and TRBJ2-3, with 8 nucleotides matching TRBD1. After removal of 5 bases from V and 0 bases from J, the junction contained 7 bases not matched to a gene. CDR1 and CDR2 from the germline V gene are MDHEN and SYDVKM. CDR3 size: 16 residues. The CDR3 spells CASSGETGASTDTQYF. The CDR3 DNA sequence: TGTGCCAGCAGTGGGGAGACAGGGGCTAGCACAGATACGCAGTATTTT.

CDR3 loop: CASSSDRTHTDTQYF. The CDR3 DNA sequence: TGTGCCAGCAGCAGCGACAGGACACACACAGATACGCAGTATTTT. The V and J genes are TRBV7-9 and TRBJ2-3, with a tentative D call TRBD1 (6 bases). CDR3 size: 15 residues. Per germline, CDR1 SEHNR and CDR2 FQNEAQ (reference sequence). V shed 5 bases and J shed 2 bases, with 14 bases lying between them.

The DNA for the CDR3 is TGTGCCAGTTTGGGTAGACGGAATGAAAAACTGTTTTTT. It translates to CASLGRRNEKLFF. The rearrangement links TRBV6-5 to TRBJ1-4; D unresolved. Germline loops: CDR1 MNHEY, CDR2 SVGAGI. V dropped 9 bases and J dropped 5 bases, with 13 bases sitting between them. The CDR3 has 13 amino acids.